This is a list of T cell receptor beta chains from one sample in a study of CD8 T cells in acute hepatitis C reinfection. Clones were read by immunoSEQ multiplex PCR, and TCRdb kept only the in-frame ones, dropping some. In the table there are 30,000 to 45,000 clones, 70% to 90% of which are singletons. Sequencing input: naive CD8+ T cells from PBMCs. These TCRs come from a woman in her late teens or twenties who spontaneously cleared hepatitis C infection. Each CDR3 is given with its conserved first and last residue. The order of the fields is D gene, J gene, V gene, clone size, CDR3 DNA, CDR3 protein. The D gene is left open where the match is weak. Clone size is stated in some rows and not others, as once, few, many or a class when expanded.

TRBD2,TRBJ2-3,TRBV11-1,few,TGTGCCAGCAGCTCCGGGACTAGGACAGATACGCAGTATTTT,CASSSGTRTDTQYF
-,TRBJ2-2,TRBV19,-,TGTGCCAGTAGTATAGTATACGGGGGCACCGGGGAGCTGTTTTTT,CASSIVYGGTGELFF
-,TRBJ2-7,TRBV12-5,-,TGTGCTAGTGGGCTGGGAAGTGGGAGGGGGTCTGGGGAGCAGTACTTC,CASGLGSGRGSGEQYF
TRBD1,TRBJ2-1,TRBV7-2,-,TGTGCCAGCAGGCAGGACAGGGGGCTACACAATGAGCAGTTCTTC,CASRQDRGLHNEQFF
TRBD2,TRBJ2-7,TRBV29-1,-,TGCAGCGTTGACAGGGAGGGCTCCTACGAGCAGTACTTC,CSVDREGSYEQYF
-,TRBJ1-2,TRBV5-1,once,TGCGCCAGCAGCCCCGCGGGCGGCTATGGCTACACCTTC,CASSPAGGYGYTF
-,TRBJ2-7,TRBV27,few,TGTGCCAGCAGTACCCCCTACGAGCAGTACTTC,CASSTPYEQYF
-,TRBJ1-5,TRBV15,-,TGTGCCACCAGCAGAGAAGGGAATCAGCCCCAGCATTTT,CATSREGNQPQHF
-,TRBJ2-7,TRBV11-1,-,TGTGCCAGCAGCTTAGCAACCTACGAGCAGTACTTC,CASSLATYEQYF
-,TRBJ2-1,TRBV5-1,-,TGCGCCAGCAGCTTGTACCGGCTGTCCTACAATGAGCAGTTCTTC,CASSLYRLSYNEQFF
TRBD2,TRBJ2-3,TRBV7-9,-,TGTGCCAGCTCTCCTGCAGGAATGGACGGGAGGGCCACAGATACGCAGTATTTT,CASSPAGMDGRATDTQYF
-,TRBJ2-1,TRBV29-1,once,TGCAGCGTCAGGACAGTAGATTACAACTACAATGAGCAGTTCTTC,CSVRTVDYNYNEQFF
-,TRBJ2-1,TRBV4-2,-,TGTGCCAGCAGCCAGGTCGGGGACAATGAGCAGTTCTTC,CASSQVGDNEQFF
-,TRBJ2-6,TRBV4-1,medium-sized,TGCGCCAGCAGCCAAGATTTTGACTCTGGGGCCAACGTCCTGACTTTC,CASSQDFDSGANVLTF
TRBD1,TRBJ2-7,TRBV7-9,-,TGTGCCAGCAGTTTGGGACAGGGCGGGGGCGAGCAGTACTTC,CASSLGQGGGEQYF
TRBD2,TRBJ2-3,TRBV27,-,TGTGCCAGCACCACGACTAGCGGGAGGGCCGAGGATACGCAGTATTTT,CASTTTSGRAEDTQYF
-,TRBJ2-1,TRBV2,-,TGTGCCAGCAGTGAATGGTCTGGGAGTTCTCCCTACAATGAGCAGTTCTTC,CASSEWSGSSPYNEQFF
TRBD1,TRBJ1-4,TRBV18,-,TGTGCCAGCTCAACATCAGAAGGGGGCCCCTGGGAAAAACTGTTTTTT,CASSTSEGGPWEKLFF